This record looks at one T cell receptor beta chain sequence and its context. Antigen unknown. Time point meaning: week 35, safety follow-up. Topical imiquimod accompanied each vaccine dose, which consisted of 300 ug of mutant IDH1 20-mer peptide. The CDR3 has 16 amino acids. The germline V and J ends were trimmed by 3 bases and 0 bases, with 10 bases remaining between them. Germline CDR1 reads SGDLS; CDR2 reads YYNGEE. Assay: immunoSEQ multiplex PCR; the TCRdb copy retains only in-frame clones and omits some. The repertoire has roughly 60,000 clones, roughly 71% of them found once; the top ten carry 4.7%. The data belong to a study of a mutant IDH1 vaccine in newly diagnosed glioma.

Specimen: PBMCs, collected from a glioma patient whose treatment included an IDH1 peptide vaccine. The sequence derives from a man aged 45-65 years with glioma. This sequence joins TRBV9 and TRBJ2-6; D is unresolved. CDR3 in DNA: TGTGCCAGCAGCGCTCCGATGCTCTCTGGGGCCAACGTCCTGACTTTC. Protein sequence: CASSAPMLSGANVLTF.